Given below is one T cell receptor beta chain in context. Its antigen is unidentified. This sample is part of a study of post-analysis software for immune sequencing data. Study-wide points: Patients used about 5 TRBV segments, including TRBV5-6, TRBV5-1 and TRBV20-1, more often than controls. Strong co-clustering by F measure was evident for samples that had been prepared in the same batch.

Researchers reported that TCR beta cDNA libraries carried unique molecular identifiers. Each CDR3 protein gets one entry after TCRdb re-called the PCR reads with MiXCR. The table lists 450,000 or so distinct CDR3 sequences, roughly 46% of them singletons. Germline V gene sequence: CDR1 SGHRS, CDR2 YFSETQ. With V trimmed by 4 bases and J by 4 bases, 7 bases remained unmatched. The CDR3 sequence is 15 residues long. This TCR came from a girl under 18 with multiple sclerosis. The chain has TRBV5-1 and TRBJ2-3; 9 nucleotides match TRBD2. The sequenced sample was blood. The CDR3 loop reads CASSHGLASADTQYF. The CDR3, as DNA: TGCGCCAGCAGCCATGGACTAGCGTCGGCAGATACGCAGTATTTT.